Described below is a single T cell receptor beta chain sequence and its context. This clonotype has only a few counts. No antigen is known for it. The record has no base qualities; no much larger clone is one base away. This specimen belongs to a study of human T cells and chemical hapten exposure (dated by TCRdb to the early 2020s). Broadly, across the study: For sensitization, 2% DPC in acetone was applied to a roughly 2 cm by roughly 2 cm area of upper inner arm skin. Patch testing on the upper back used Finn chambers containing 0.01% DPC, with scoring done after 6 days according to International Contact Dermatitis Research Group standards. Blood samples were taken from patients before sensitization (week 0) and then at 2, 6 and about 24 weeks after DPC sensitization. Peripheral blood TCR repertoire changes were tracked in vivo in alopecia patients during primary and secondary sensitization to the hapten diphenylcyclopropenone (DPC). Throughout the study period of about 23 weeks, patients also received therapeutic DPC doses to the scalp every week. Alopecia areata with under or over 50% scalp involvement, alopecia totalis and alopecia universalis were represented in the patient cohort, which was mostly female. For TCR sequencing, blood came from some 31 alopecia patients at anywhere from one to four time points (pre-sensitization, 2, 6 and 24 weeks). Libraries were combined into a pool for sequencing, and differences in TCR yield between samples came mainly from small differences in library volumes within the pool. Study-wide findings and limitations: Expanded TCRs formed significantly more large CDR3 similarity clusters than pre-sensitization or healthy control sets, consistent with antigen-driven responses. Because every patient had alopecia, a presumed autoimmune disease, the patients' immune response might differ from that of healthy individuals. The number of TCRs above 1 in 1000 frequency did not change with DPC sensitization; there was no evidence of global repertoire structure alterations. Repeated subsampling changed both the strength of the expansion versus patch-test correlation and the threshold at which the correlation became significant. Patch test score correlated positively with the number of PT1 expanded TCRs, reaching significance at thresholds 8, 16 and 32 but not at 4.

Cut back by 3 bases and 3 bases, the V and J ends lie 23 bases apart. CDR1 SNHLY and CDR2 FYNNEI were looked up in the germline V gene. The CDR3 goes from the cysteine to the phenylalanine over 18 residues. Only CDR3 DNA is held: 54 bases, read in frame from base 1. The library was produced with RACE. Sequencing took place on a NextSeq 500. During library preparation, unique molecular identifiers were attached to individual cDNA molecules so that TCRs could be counted quantitatively and reproducibly. Each blood RNA sample was used to sequence both TCR alpha and TCR beta chains. The paper's data handling went like this. A median of about 89,000 TCRs per sample was observed, with a range of roughly 23,224 to 700,000. The Decombinator software suite was used to annotate V, J and CDR3 in the TCR reads. To make PS versus PT1 abundance plots, every sample was subsampled to the same number of TCRs (28,000). Expanded TCRs were defined as absent before sensitization and observed at least eight times at the 2-week time point. TCRdb took the public reads, trimmed them with fastp at Q25, ran MiXCR for clone calling and kept in-frame beta chains. Under each unique CDR3 protein, matching rows form one entry showing the most common genes and DNA. TCRdb's processing, not the authors', yielded these V and J calls. Counted in this sample were 250,000 or so distinct CDR3 sequences; 7% to 10% of them appeared once. The ten largest clonotypes hold around 2.5% of the sample.

Read against the paper, the sample's time point label means: pre-sensitization, week 0. The treatment or condition label corresponds to: therapeutic diphenylcyclopropenone sensitization with weekly scalp DPC. At every patch-test visit, the blood draw took place before the patch test was put on. Patients were considered eligible if aged 18 to 70, diagnosed with alopecia and deemed suitable for DPC therapy, and patients were excluded if pregnant. Unfractionated whole blood was collected in Tempus Blood RNA tubes, and total RNA was extracted from that blood. Sample: whole blood, taken in connection with sensitization to the hapten diphenylcyclopropenone (DPC). The TCR sequence derives from a woman between 40 and 55 years old with alopecia areata. Some clones in this sample may be carry-over from other donors' samples. The rearranged segments are TRBV2 and TRBJ1-2; the D region possibly corresponds to TRBD1 (6 bases align). The CDR3 corresponds to CASSEAGTLTRGYYGYTF. In nucleotides, the sequence is TGTGCCAGCAGTGAGGCCGGGACACTCACGAGGGGGTACTATGGCTACACCTTC.